This paragraph covers one T cell receptor (beta chain) sequence. The antigen is not known. Though probably carrying unrecorded immune exposures, donors were nominally healthy at sampling. The V and J ends lost 1 base and 10 bases respectively, with 14 bases between them. The CDR3 covers 14 residues. Germline CDR1 reads SGHTA; CDR2 reads FQGTGA. This specimen belongs to a study of cytomegalovirus exposure and HLA in healthy donors. The study, taken as a whole, reports: Further analysis, carried out later, found HLA-associated TCR beta chains more clonally expanded than equally common other chains. In a later analysis, V- and J-gene trimming of beta chains associated with a DCLRE1C missense variant, replicated independently. The investigators catalogued about 170 TCR beta chains as cytomegalovirus-associated.

The PCR employed 60 Vbeta primers together with 13 Jbeta primers. Clones were sequenced by immunoSEQ multiplex PCR, and TCRdb holds only the in-frame ones, with some missing. The sample has some 100,000 clones, 75% to 85% seen once; the top ten hold 2.5% to 3.5%. V gene TRBV7-3 combines with J gene TRBJ2-1; possible D gene TRBD1, 6 bases. The sequencing sample was made of PBMCs. This receptor was obtained from a male donor in good health and CMV-seropositive. The DNA of the CDR3 is TGTGCCAGCAGCTTAATCGCAGGGCAGGGGGAGCAGTTCTTC. It is translated as CASSLIAGQGEQFF. Looking up the rest from reference TRBV7-3 and TRBJ2-1 gives the full variable domain: GAGVSQTPSNKVTEKGKYVELRCDPISGHTALYWYRQSLGQGPEFLIYFQGTGAADDSGLPNDRFFAVRPEGSVSTLKIQRTERGDSAVYLCASSLIAGQGEQFFGPGTRLTVL.